These 9 T cell receptor beta chains were sequenced from one sample in a study of blood T cell repertoires in COVID-19. This table comes from immunoSEQ multiplex PCR, and its TCRdb copy is limited to in-frame clones, with some not included. The data show roughly 400,000 clones, more than 75% seen once. The source material was peripheral blood. These receptors originate from a woman aged 55-69 years with COVID-19, enrolled during active disease.

The chain is built from TRBV25-1 and TRBJ1-4, with no clear D. This CDR3 has 16 residues. V was clipped by 3 bases and J by 3 bases, with 14 bases between them. The germline V gene has CDR1 MGHDK and CDR2 SYGVNS. Here the CDR3 reads CASSDRARRPNEKLFF. CDR3 nucleotide sequence: TGTGCCAGCAGTGACAGAGCCCGGCGGCCTAATGAAAAACTGTTTTTT.

The chain combines TRBV4-1 with TRBJ2-7; 8 bases are shared with TRBD1. The CDR3 runs to 14 residues. The trim removed 4 bases at V and 5 bases at J, leaving 7 bases unmatched. Per germline, CDR1 MGHRA and CDR2 YSYEKL. In DNA, the CDR3 is TGCGCCAGCAGCCCTTGGACAGGGAAGGACGAGCAGTACTTC. Protein sequence: CASSPWTGKDEQYF.

The chain links TRBV14 to TRBJ2-1; the match to TRBD2 covers 8 bases. Trimming took 4 bases from V and 2 from J; bases not matched to a gene: 7. Germline CDR1 and CDR2: SGHDN and FVKESK. The CDR3 is 16 amino acids. CDR3 nucleotides: TGTGCCAGCAGCCTTCTGACGGGGGGGCCCTACAATGAGCAGTTCTTC. Its protein product is CASSLLTGGPYNEQFF.

V usage is TRBV5-4 and J usage is TRBJ1-2; 9 bases match TRBD1. Trimming removed 2 bases from V and 2 bases from J; junction bases left unmatched: 1. CDR1 and CDR2 from the germline V gene are SGHNT and YYREEE (reference sequence). CDR3 length equals 14 residues. The CDR3 protein is CASSFGTGNYGYTF. CDR3 nucleotide sequence: TGTGCCAGCAGCTTTGGGACAGGGAACTATGGCTACACCTTC.

The V and J genes are TRBV27 and TRBJ1-1, with D possibly being TRBD1 (5 bases). CDR1 is MNHEY and CDR2 is SMNVEV in the germline V gene (reference sequence). Trimming took 4 bases from V and 7 from J, leaving 13 bases between them. The CDR3 runs 13 residues. Here the CDR3 reads CASSSRIQGEAFF. In DNA form, the CDR3 reads TGTGCCAGCAGTTCTAGGATCCAGGGTGAAGCTTTCTTT.

This chain uses TRBV10-3 with TRBJ1-2; TRBD1 is a possible D gene (5 bases). The CDR3 contains 13 residues. Germline V gene lookup returns CDR1 ENHRY and CDR2 SYGVKD. V was clipped by 8 bases and J by 0 bases, with 10 bases between them. CDR3 DNA: TGTGCCATCGCTAGACAGACTAACTATGGCTACACCTTC. The encoded protein is CAIARQTNYGYTF.

The gene calls are TRBV3-1 (or the pseudogene TRBV3-2) and TRBJ2-2; 7 bases match TRBD2. Losses at the gene ends were 0 bases for V and 1 base for J; bases not matched to a gene: 14. The length of the CDR3 is 20 residues. Germline lookup yields CDR1 LGHDT and CDR2 YNNKEL (reference sequence). CDR3 region: CASSQDRYRSAGVNTGELFF. The CDR3 DNA sequence: TGTGCCAGCAGCCAAGATCGATACCGATCGGCGGGGGTGAACACCGGGGAGCTGTTTTTT.

On this clone: Other DNA sequences within the sample encode an identical CDR3. The chain is built from TRBV3-1 (or the pseudogene TRBV3-2) and TRBJ1-2, with 9 bases lining up with TRBD1. The V segment lost 4 bases and the J segment 4 bases; nucleotides outside the gene matches: 1. Germline CDR1 and CDR2: LGHDT and YNNKEL (reference sequence). CDR3 length equals 13 residues. The CDR3 loop reads CASSLGQGYGYTF. The CDR3 nucleotides read TGTGCCAGCAGCCTGGGACAGGGCTATGGCTACACCTTC.

This chain's CDR3 is CASSATSSGVAGNTIYF. CDR3 nucleotide sequence: TGTGCCAGCAGCGCGACAAGCTCAGGGGTTGCTGGAAACACCATATATTTT. The chain is built from TRBV9 and TRBJ1-3; perhaps TRBD1 as D (6 bases). Per the germline V gene, CDR1 is SGDLS and CDR2 is YYNGEE. Trimming took 3 bases from V and 2 from J, leaving 18 bases between them. This CDR3 comprises 17 residues.